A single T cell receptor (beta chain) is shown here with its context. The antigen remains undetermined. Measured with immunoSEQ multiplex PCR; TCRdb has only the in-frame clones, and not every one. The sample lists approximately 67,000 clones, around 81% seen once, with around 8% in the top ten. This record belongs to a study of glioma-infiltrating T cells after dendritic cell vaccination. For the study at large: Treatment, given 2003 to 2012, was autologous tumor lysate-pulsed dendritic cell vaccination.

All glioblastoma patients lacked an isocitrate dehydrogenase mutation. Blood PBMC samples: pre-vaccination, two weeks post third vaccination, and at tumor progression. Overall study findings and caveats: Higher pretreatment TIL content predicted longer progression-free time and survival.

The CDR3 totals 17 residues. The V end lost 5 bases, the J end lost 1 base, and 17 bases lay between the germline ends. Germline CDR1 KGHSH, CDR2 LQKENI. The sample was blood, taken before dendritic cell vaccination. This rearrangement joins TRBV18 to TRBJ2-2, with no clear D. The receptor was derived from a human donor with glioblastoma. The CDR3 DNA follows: TGTGCCAGCTCAAGGCAACAGAATCCCGGGAACACCGGGGAGCTGTTTTTT. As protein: CASSRQQNPGNTGELFF.